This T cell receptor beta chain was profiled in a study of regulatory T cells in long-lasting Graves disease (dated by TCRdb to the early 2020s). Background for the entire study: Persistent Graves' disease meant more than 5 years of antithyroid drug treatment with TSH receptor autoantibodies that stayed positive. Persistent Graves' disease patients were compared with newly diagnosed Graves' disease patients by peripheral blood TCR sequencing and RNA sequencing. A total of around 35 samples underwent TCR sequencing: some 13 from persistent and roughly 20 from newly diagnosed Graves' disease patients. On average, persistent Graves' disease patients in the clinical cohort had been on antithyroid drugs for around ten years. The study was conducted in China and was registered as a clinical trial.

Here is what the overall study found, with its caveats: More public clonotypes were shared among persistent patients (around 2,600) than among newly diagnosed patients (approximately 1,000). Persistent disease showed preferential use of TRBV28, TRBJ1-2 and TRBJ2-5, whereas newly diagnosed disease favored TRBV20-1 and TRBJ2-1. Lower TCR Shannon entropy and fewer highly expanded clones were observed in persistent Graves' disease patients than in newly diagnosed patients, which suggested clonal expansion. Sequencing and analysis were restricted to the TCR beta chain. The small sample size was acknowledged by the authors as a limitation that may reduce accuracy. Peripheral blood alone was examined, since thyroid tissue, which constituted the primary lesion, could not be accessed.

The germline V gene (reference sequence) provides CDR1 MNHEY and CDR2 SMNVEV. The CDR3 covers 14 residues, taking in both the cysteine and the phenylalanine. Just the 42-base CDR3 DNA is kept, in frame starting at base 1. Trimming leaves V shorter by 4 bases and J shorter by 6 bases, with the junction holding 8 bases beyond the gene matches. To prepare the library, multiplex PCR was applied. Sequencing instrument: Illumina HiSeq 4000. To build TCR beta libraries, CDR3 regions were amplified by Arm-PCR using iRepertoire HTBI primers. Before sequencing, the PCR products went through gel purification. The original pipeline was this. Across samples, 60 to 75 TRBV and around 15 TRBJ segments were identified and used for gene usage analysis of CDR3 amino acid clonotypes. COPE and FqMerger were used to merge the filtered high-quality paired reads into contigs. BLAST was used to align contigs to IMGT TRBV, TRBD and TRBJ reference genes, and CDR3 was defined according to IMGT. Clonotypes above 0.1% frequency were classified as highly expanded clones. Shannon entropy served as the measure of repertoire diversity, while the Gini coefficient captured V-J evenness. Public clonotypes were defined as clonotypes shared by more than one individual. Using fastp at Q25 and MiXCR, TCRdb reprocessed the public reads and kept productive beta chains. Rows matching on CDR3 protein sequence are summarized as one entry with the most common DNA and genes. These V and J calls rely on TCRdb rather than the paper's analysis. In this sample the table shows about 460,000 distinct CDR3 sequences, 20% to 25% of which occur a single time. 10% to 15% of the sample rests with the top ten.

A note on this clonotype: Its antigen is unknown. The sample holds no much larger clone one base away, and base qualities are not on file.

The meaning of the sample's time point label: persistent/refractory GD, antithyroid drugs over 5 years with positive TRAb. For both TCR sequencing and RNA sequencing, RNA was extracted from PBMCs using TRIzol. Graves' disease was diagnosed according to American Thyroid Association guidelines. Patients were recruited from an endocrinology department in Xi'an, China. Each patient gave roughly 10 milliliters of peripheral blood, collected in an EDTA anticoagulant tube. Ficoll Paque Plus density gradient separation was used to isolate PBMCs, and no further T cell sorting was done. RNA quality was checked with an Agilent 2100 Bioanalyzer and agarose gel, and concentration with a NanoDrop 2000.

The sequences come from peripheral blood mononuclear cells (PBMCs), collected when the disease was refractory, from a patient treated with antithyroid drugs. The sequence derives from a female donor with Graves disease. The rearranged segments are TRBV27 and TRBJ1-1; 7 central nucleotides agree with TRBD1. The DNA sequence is TGTGCCAGCAGTTCCCTGACAGGGCGGGCTGAAGCTTTCTTT. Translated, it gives CASSSLTGRAEAFF.